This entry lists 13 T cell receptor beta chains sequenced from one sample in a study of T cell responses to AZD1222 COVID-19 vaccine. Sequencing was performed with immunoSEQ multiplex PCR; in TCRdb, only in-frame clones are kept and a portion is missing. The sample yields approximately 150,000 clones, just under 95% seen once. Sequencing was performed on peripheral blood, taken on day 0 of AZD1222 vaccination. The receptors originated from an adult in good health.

Here the CDR3 reads CASSSQGHSYNEQFF. CDR3 bases: TGTGCCAGCAGCTCTCAGGGGCACTCCTACAATGAGCAGTTCTTC. This chain links TRBV7-2 with TRBJ2-1, with D possibly matching TRBD1 (6 bases). Trimming removed 4 bases at V and 0 bases at J, with 10 bases between. The germline gives CDR1 SGHTA, CDR2 FQGNSA. The CDR3 runs 15 residues.

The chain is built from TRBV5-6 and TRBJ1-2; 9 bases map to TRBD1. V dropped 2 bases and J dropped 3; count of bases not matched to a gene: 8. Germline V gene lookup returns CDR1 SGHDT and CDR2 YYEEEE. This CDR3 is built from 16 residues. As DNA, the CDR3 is TGTGCCAGCAGCTTAAAACAGGGGGCGCGGGACTATGGCTACACCTTC. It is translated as CASSLKQGARDYGYTF.

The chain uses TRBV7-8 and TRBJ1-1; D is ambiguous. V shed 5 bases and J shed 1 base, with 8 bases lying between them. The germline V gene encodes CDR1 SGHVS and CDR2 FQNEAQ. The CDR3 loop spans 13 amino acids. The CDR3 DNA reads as TGTGCCAGCAGCGCCCCCACGAACACTGAAGCTTTCTTT. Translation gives CASSAPTNTEAFF.

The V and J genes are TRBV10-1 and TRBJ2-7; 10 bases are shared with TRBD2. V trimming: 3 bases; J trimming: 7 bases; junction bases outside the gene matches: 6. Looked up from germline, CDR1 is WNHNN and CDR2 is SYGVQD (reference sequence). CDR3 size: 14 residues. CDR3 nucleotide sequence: TGCGCCAGCAGTGAACTAGCGGGACAGAGGGAGCAGTACTTC. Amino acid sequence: CASSELAGQREQYF.

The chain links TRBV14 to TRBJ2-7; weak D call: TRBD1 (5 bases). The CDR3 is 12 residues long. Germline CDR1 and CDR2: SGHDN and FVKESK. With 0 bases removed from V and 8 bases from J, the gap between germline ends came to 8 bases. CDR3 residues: CASSQDRTKQYF. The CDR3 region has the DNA TGTGCCAGCAGCCAAGATCGGACAAAGCAGTACTTC.

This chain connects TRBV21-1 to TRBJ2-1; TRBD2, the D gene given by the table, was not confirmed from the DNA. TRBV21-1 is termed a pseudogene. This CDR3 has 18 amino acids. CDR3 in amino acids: CASSKGKIRGPTYNEQFF. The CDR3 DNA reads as TGTGCCAGCAGCAAAGGAAAAATTCGAGGGCCTACCTACAATGAGCAGTTCTTC.

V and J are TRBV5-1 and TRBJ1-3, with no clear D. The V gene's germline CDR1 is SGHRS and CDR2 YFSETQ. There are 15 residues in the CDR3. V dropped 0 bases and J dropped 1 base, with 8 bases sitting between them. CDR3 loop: CASSLAGLSGNTIYF. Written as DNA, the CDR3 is TGCGCCAGCAGCTTGGCCGGGCTATCTGGAAACACCATATATTTT. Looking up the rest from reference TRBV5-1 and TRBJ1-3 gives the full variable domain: KAGVTQTPRYLIKTRGQQVTLSCSPISGHRSVSWYQQTPGQGLQFLFEYFSETQRNKGNFPGRFSGRQFSNSRSEMNVSTLELGDSALYLCASSLAGLSGNTIYFGEGSWLTVV.

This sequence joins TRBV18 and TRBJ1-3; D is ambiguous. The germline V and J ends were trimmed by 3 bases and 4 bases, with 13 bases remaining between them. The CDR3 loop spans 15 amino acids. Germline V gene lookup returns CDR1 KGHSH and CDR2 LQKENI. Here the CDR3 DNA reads TGTGCCAGCTCACCCCCTGTCTCGGACGGAAACACCATATATTTT. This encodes CASSPPVSDGNTIYF.

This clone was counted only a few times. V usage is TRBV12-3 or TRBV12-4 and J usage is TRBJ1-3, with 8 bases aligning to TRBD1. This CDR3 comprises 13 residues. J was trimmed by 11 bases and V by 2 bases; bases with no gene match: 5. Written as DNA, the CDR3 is TGTGCCAGCAGTTTAAGGGGACAGGTCCCCATATATTTT. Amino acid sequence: CASSLRGQVPIYF.

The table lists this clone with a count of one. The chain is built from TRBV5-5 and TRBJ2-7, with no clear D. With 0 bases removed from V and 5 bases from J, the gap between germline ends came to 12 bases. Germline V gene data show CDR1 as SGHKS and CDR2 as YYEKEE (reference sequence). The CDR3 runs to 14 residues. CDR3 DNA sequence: TGTGCCAGCAGCTTGGCGGTACGGCAGAACGAGCAGTACTTC. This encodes CASSLAVRQNEQYF.

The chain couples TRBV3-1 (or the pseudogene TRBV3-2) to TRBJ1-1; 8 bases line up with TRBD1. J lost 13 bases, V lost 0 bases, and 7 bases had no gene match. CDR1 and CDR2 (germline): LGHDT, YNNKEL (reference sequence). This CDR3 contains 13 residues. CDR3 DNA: TGTGCCAGCAGCCAAGATACCGCCGGGACAGGTTTCTTT. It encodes CASSQDTAGTGFF.

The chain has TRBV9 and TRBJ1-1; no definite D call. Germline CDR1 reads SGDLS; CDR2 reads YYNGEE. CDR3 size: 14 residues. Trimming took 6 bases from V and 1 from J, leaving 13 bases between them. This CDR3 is CASIRIQENTEAFF. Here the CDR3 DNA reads TGTGCCAGCATCCGCATTCAGGAGAACACTGAAGCTTTCTTT.

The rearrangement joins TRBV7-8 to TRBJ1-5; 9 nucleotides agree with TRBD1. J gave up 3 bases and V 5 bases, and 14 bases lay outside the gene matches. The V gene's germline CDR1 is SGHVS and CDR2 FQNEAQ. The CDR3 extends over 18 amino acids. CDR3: CASSLHPGQGEFNQPQHF. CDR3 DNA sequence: TGTGCCAGCAGCCTTCACCCGGGACAGGGAGAATTCAATCAGCCCCAGCATTTT.